The 11 T cell receptor beta chains presented below share a single source sample, sequenced in a study of blood T cell repertoires in COVID-19 (dated by TCRdb to about 2020). Library construction relied on the immunoSEQ multiplex PCR assay. The source is immuneACCESS, and TCRdb retained only in-frame sequences with V and J called. Part of the clones is not carried over; for the studies checked, unresolved V genes explain less than half of this, and the remainder is unexplained. This sample holds under 95,000 clones; over 70% were observed only once. Less than 7.5% of the sample is taken by the ten largest. Sequencing used peripheral blood. Source of these receptors: a man between 50 and 59 years old with active or convalescent COVID-19.

The chain couples TRBV18 to TRBJ2-3, with D possibly matching TRBD2 (7 bases). The CDR3 is 15 amino acids. Germline V lookup: CDR1 KGHSH, CDR2 LQKENI. V shed 0 bases and J shed 4 bases, with 11 bases lying between them. CDR3 loop: CASSPPGGGADTQYF. CDR3 in DNA: TGTGCCAGCTCACCACCAGGGGGGGGCGCAGATACGCAGTATTTT.

This clone was detected a few times. This chain connects TRBV6-1 to TRBJ2-7; 11 nucleotides align to TRBD1. Germline CDR1 reads MNHNS; CDR2 reads SASEGT. With 1 base clipped from V and 3 bases from J, the junction kept 2 bases outside the gene matches. The CDR3 extends over 15 amino acids. CDR3 DNA: TGTGCCAGCAGTGAAGGGGACAGGGGGGTCTACGAGCAGTACTTC. This sequence encodes CASSEGDRGVYEQYF.

This clone has a handful of counts. The chain employs TRBV11-2 and TRBJ1-2; D might be TRBD1 (6 bases). Between the trimmed V and J ends, which lost 2 bases and 6 bases, there was a span of 13 bases. CDR3 size: 14 residues. The germline V gene encodes CDR1 SGHAT and CDR2 FQNNGV. The CDR3 coding sequence is TGTGCCAGCAGCTTAAGTGGGGCAGGGGATGGCTACACCTTC. Its protein product is CASSLSGAGDGYTF.

The gene calls are TRBV5-1 and TRBJ2-3, with a tentative D call TRBD1 (6 bases). CDR1 SGHRS and CDR2 YFSETQ come from the germline V gene. This CDR3 is 15 amino acids long. Trimming pared 4 bases from V and 2 bases from J, leaving 14 bases between. This CDR3 reads CASSPPTGPTDTQYF. The CDR3 nucleotides are TGCGCCAGCAGCCCCCCGACAGGACCCACAGATACGCAGTATTTT.

As concerns this clone: This sample also contains other DNA sequences that code for the same CDR3. This rearrangement joins TRBV27 to TRBJ2-1; D might be TRBD2 (5 bases). CDR1 is MNHEY and CDR2 is SMNVEV in the germline V gene (reference sequence). V was pared by 2 bases and J by 6 bases, with 8 bases between. The CDR3 length is 13 residues. The CDR3 here is CASSLPGTNEQFF. Written as DNA, the CDR3 is TGTGCCAGCAGTTTACCGGGAACCAATGAGCAGTTCTTC.

The genes are TRBV6-6 and TRBJ1-5; 9 bases match TRBD1. This CDR3 spans 14 amino acids. Losses at the gene ends were 7 bases for V and 4 bases for J; bases not matched to a gene: 5. The germline gives CDR1 MNHNY, CDR2 SVGAGI (reference sequence). CDR3 nucleotide sequence: TGTGCCAGCACTATGACAGGGGGAAATCAGCCCCAGCATTTT. Translating gives CASTMTGGNQPQHF.

V gene TRBV18 combines with J gene TRBJ1-1, with D uncertain. CDR1 is KGHSH, CDR2 LQKENI, per germline. The CDR3 runs to 16 residues. The V and J ends lost 5 bases and 6 bases respectively, with 22 bases between them. The CDR3 DNA follows: TGTGCCAGCTCAAGCCGGGCTCTGATGGGGAGCGCTGAAGCTTTCTTT. Encoded protein: CASSSRALMGSAEAFF.

This clone came up a few times. This rearrangement joins TRBV3-1 (or the pseudogene TRBV3-2) to TRBJ1-1, with D uncertain. Trimming took 4 bases from V and 3 from J, leaving 12 bases between them. The CDR3 extends over 14 amino acids. Per the germline V gene, CDR1 is LGHDT and CDR2 is YNNKEL (reference sequence). DNA of the CDR3: TGTGCCAGCAGCCTGGGCGGGGTGTACACTGAAGCTTTCTTT. Its protein is CASSLGGVYTEAFF.

The CDR3 bases are TGTGCCAGCAGCCCACGTAGCCTACGAGGGAACGAGCAGTACTTC. Protein sequence: CASSPRSLRGNEQYF. The chain links TRBV6-2 or TRBV6-3 to TRBJ2-7, with a possible D match to TRBD2 (5 bases). There are 15 residues in the CDR3. The V end lost 6 bases, the J end lost 5 bases, and 20 bases lay between the germline ends. The germline gives CDR1 MNHEY, CDR2 SVGEGT.

This chain uses TRBV25-1 with TRBJ1-4; a possible D gene is TRBD1 (5 bases). V was shortened by 9 bases and J by 4 bases, with 12 bases between the two germline ends. This CDR3 contains 13 residues. Germline V lookup: CDR1 MGHDK, CDR2 SYGVNS. The chain's CDR3 is CARPGGVNEKLFF. In DNA, the CDR3 is TGTGCCAGACCCGGGGGGGTTAATGAAAAACTGTTTTTT.

The chain combines TRBV6-6 with TRBJ1-4; D might be TRBD1 (6 bases). Germline V gene sequence: CDR1 MNHNY, CDR2 SVGAGI (reference sequence). Trimming shortened V by 6 bases and J by 3 bases, and 14 bases separated the two germline ends. The CDR3 is made up of 15 amino acids. The CDR3 loop reads CASSSTGFANEKLFF. As DNA, the CDR3 is TGTGCCAGCAGCTCTACAGGGTTCGCTAATGAAAAACTGTTTTTT.